Listed below are T cell receptor beta chains from one sample, sequenced in a study of lymphopenia after photon versus proton radiotherapy. Data came from immunoSEQ multiplex PCR; TCRdb stores just in-frame clones and leaves some out. Of 60,000 or so clones in the sample, roughly 90% are singletons; the top ten hold 13%. Sequencing was performed on peripheral blood, taken from a patient treated with proton-based radiotherapy. The receptors were sampled from a man at least 80 years old with esophageal cancer. CDR3s include the opening cysteine and the closing phenylalanine or tryptophan. Fields, in order: J gene, V gene, clone size, D gene, CDR3 DNA, CDR3 protein. D genes are given only for firm matches. The listing skips clone size in some rows; elsewhere it reads once, few, many or a size class.

TRBJ2-7	TRBV21-1	.	.	TGTGCCAGCAGCAAAGTGGGGTCCAGGATCATCTACGAGCAGTACTTC	CASSKVGSRIIYEQYF
TRBJ2-5	TRBV18	.	.	TGTGCCAGCTCACCCCAAGTAGGTGGGGCGGCGGAGACCCAGTACTTC	CASSPQVGGAAETQYF
TRBJ2-5	TRBV29-1	few	TRBD1	TGCAGCGTTGTCCTGGGACAGGGCCTTTGGACCCAGTACTTC	CSVVLGQGLWTQYF
TRBJ1-5	TRBV18	.	.	TGTGCCAGCTCACCCTTGGGAAGCCGCAATCAGCCCCAGCATTTT	CASSPLGSRNQPQHF
TRBJ2-2	TRBV29-1	.	TRBD1	TGCAGCGCAGACAGGGGGAACACCGGGGAGCTGTTTTTT	CSADRGNTGELFF
TRBJ2-7	TRBV7-9	.	.	TGTGCCAGCAGTCAAACTACCTACGAGCAGTACTTC	CASSQTTYEQYF
TRBJ1-1	TRBV19	.	TRBD1	TGTGCCACCTTAAACTCGCGGGACAGGGGAGCCTCGAACACTGAAGCTTTCTTT	CATLNSRDRGASNTEAFF
TRBJ2-7	TRBV2	.	.	TGTGCCAGCAGTGTCACAGGGCTCTCGTACGAGCAGTACTTC	CASSVTGLSYEQYF
TRBJ2-1	TRBV7-7	.	TRBD2	TGTGCCAGCAGCCCCACGGGAGGGCCGGCCTACAATGAGCAGTTCTTC	CASSPTGGPAYNEQFF
TRBJ1-5	TRBV6-6	.	.	TGTGCCAGCAGTGGGAGGGTGGATCAGCCCCAGCATTTT	CASSGRVDQPQHF
TRBJ2-1	TRBV30	.	.	TGTGCCTGGAGTAACTACAATGAGCAGTTCTTC	CAWSNYNEQFF
TRBJ1-1	TRBV9	.	.	TGTGCCAGCAGCGTAGTGAGGGGTGGGTCTGAAGCTTTCTTT	CASSVVRGGSEAFF
TRBJ2-7	TRBV30	.	TRBD2	TGTGCCTGGAGTGTACCGACTAGCGGGGGAAGTATACAGTACTTC	CAWSVPTSGGSIQYF
TRBJ2-3	TRBV5-5	.	.	TGTGCCAGCAGCTTGTCCGGGGGCTTCACAGATACGCAGTATTTT	CASSLSGGFTDTQYF
TRBJ2-5	TRBV19	.	TRBD2	TGTGCCAGTAGTATCCTAGCGGGGGGTGGGGAGACCCAGTACTTC	CASSILAGGGETQYF
TRBJ2-2	TRBV7-6	few	TRBD1	TGTGCCAGCAGCTTGACGGGACAGGTGAACACCGGGGAGCTGTTTTTT	CASSLTGQVNTGELFF
TRBJ1-1	TRBV7-2	.	.	TGTGCCAGCAGATACACTACGAACACTGAAGCTTTCTTT	CASRYTTNTEAFF
TRBJ1-3	TRBV6-1	.	TRBD1	TGTGCCAAGAGACAGGGGGCCTCTGGAAACACCATATATTTT	CAKRQGASGNTIYF
TRBJ2-2	TRBV5-1	.	TRBD2	TGCGCCAGCAGCTTGGCCCTAGCGGAGAACACCGGGGAGCTGTTTTTT	CASSLALAENTGELFF
TRBJ1-5	TRBV6-6	once	TRBD1	TGTGCCAGCAGCCCCCGACAGGGGGTACAGCCCCAGCATTTT	CASSPRQGVQPQHF
TRBJ2-7	TRBV5-4	.	.	TGTGCCAGCAGGGCTCTGGGGCGTCACGAGCAGTACTTC	CASRALGRHEQYF
TRBJ2-7	TRBV15	.	.	TGTGCCACCAGCACCCTCGGCACAGGGAACTGGGGTGAGCAGTACTTC	CATSTLGTGNWGEQYF
TRBJ1-4	TRBV5-1	.	TRBD1	TGCGCCAGCAGCACCGGACAGGGACAACCAACTAATGAAAAACTGTTTTTT	CASSTGQGQPTNEKLFF
TRBJ2-5	TRBV12-5	.	TRBD1	TGTGCTAGTGGTTCCCTCGCCACGACAGGGCAAGAGACCCAGTACTTC	CASGSLATTGQETQYF
TRBJ1-3	TRBV6-5	.	.	TGTGCCACCCTCCCGGGGGGGCCGGGAAACACCATATATTTT	CATLPGGPGNTIYF
TRBJ2-4	TRBV2	.	.	TGTGCCAGCAGGAGACAGGAAAACATTCAGTACTTC	CASRRQENIQYF
TRBJ1-4	TRBV19	.	.	TGTGCCAGTACGTGGGATACAACTAATGAAAAACTGTTTTTT	CASTWDTTNEKLFF
TRBJ1-1	TRBV7-3	.	.	TGTGCCAGCAGATCCAACATGAACACTGAAGCTTTCTTT	CASRSNMNTEAFF
TRBJ2-7	TRBV5-1	.	TRBD2	TGCGCCAGCAGCTCGGGACTAGCGGGAGACAGGCAGTACTTC	CASSSGLAGDRQYF
TRBJ1-2	TRBV7-9	.	.	TGTGCCAGCAGCCGGCGAAGATCGGCCTATGGCTACACCTTC	CASSRRRSAYGYTF
TRBJ2-2	TRBV7-2	.	.	TGTGCCAGCAGCCCGCAGAACACCGGGGAGCTGTTTTTT	CASSPQNTGELFF
TRBJ2-1	TRBV5-6	.	.	TGTGCCAGCAGCGCTACGGGGGGCGGTTACAATGAGCAGTTCTTC	CASSATGGGYNEQFF
TRBJ2-1	TRBV4-3	.	TRBD1	TGCGCCAGCAGCCAAGACAGGGGGCATGTGAGTGAGCAGTTCTTC	CASSQDRGHVSEQFF
TRBJ2-5	TRBV2	.	.	TGTGCCAGCACGTGGACCAGAGGAGAGACCCAGTACTTC	CASTWTRGETQYF
TRBJ2-2	TRBV11-2	.	.	TGTGCCAGCAGCATGACCGGGCGGGCCTCCGGGGAGCTGTTTTTT	CASSMTGRASGELFF
TRBJ2-7	TRBV11-3	.	TRBD2	TGTGCCAGCAGCTTAGATACAGGGACTAGCGGGAGTTTCTACGAGCAGTACTTC	CASSLDTGTSGSFYEQYF
TRBJ1-2	TRBV6-6	once	.	TGTGCCACTTTCCAGGGGAGGATTTCGAACTATGGCTACACCTTC	CATFQGRISNYGYTF
TRBJ2-1	TRBV4-2	.	.	TGTGCCAGCAGCCAAGATCGGGGCTCCTACAATGAGCAGTTCTTC	CASSQDRGSYNEQFF
TRBJ1-1	TRBV6-5	.	.	TGTGCCAGCAGTTACTCTTCCGGGACGGCGAACACTGAAGCTTTCTTT	CASSYSSGTANTEAFF
TRBJ2-3	TRBV4-3	.	TRBD2	TGCGCCAGCAGCCAAGATGTCTCAGGGCTAGCGGGGTTGACAGATACGCAGTATTTT	CASSQDVSGLAGLTDTQYF
TRBJ2-7	TRBV30	.	.	TGTGCCTGGAGTCAGCGGAGCTACGAGCAGTACTTC	CAWSQRSYEQYF
TRBJ1-2	TRBV5-1	few	.	TGCGCCAGCAGCTTGGCTGGGGGCCGGTCCCCTTGGAGTGGCTACACCTTC	CASSLAGGRSPWSGYTF
TRBJ1-1	TRBV15	.	.	TGTGCCACCAGCGTAGACGGTAACACTGAAGCTTTCTTT	CATSVDGNTEAFF
TRBJ2-2	TRBV5-6	few	TRBD2	TGTGCCAGCAGCCTGGGACTAGCGGGGTCCGGGGAGCTGTTTTTT	CASSLGLAGSGELFF
TRBJ2-3	TRBV7-8	.	TRBD2	TGTGCCAGCAGCTCACTAGCGGGGGCGACAGATACGCAGTATTTT	CASSSLAGATDTQYF
TRBJ2-1	TRBV21-1	.	.	TGTGCCAGCAGCAAAGAAAACAATGAGCAGTTCTTC	CASSKENNEQFF
TRBJ1-2	TRBV29-1	.	.	TGCAGCGTTGCGGGCGGGAACTATGGCTACACCTTC	CSVAGGNYGYTF
TRBJ2-1	TRBV5-8	once	TRBD2	TGTGCCAGCAGCTATAGCGGGTCTTCCCCTTTAGGGTTCTTC	CASSYSGSSPLGFF
TRBJ1-2	TRBV27	few	.	TGTGCCAGCAGTACCCAGGGGACCCGAAACTATGGCTACACCTTC	CASSTQGTRNYGYTF
TRBJ2-3	TRBV14	.	.	TGTGCCAGCAGCCAAGGAGTCAGCTCTCGCACAGATACGCAGTATTTT	CASSQGVSSRTDTQYF
TRBJ2-7	TRBV2	.	TRBD1	TGTGCCAGCAGTCAGGGACAGGGGCTCTACGAGCAGTACTTC	CASSQGQGLYEQYF
TRBJ1-2	TRBV5-4	few	TRBD1	TGTGCCAGCAGCCTAAACAGGGGGAATGGCTACACCTTC	CASSLNRGNGYTF
TRBJ2-7	TRBV4-2	.	TRBD2	TGTGCCAGCAGCCAAGATCGGGGGGTAACCTACGAGCAGTACTTC	CASSQDRGVTYEQYF